Listed below are T cell receptor beta chains from one sample, sequenced in a study of blood T cell repertoires in COVID-19. Profiling relied on immunoSEQ multiplex PCR, and the TCRdb table lists in-frame clones only, not all of them. The sample includes a few hundred thousand clones, just under 90% seen only once; the top ten take about a tenth. Sequencing used PBMCs or T cells enriched from blood (not recorded which). All receptors derive from a woman aged 50 to 65 who had recovered from COVID-19. CDR3s include the opening cysteine and the closing phenylalanine or tryptophan. The D gene is left open where the match is weak. Not every row has a clone size; where given, it reads once, few, many or a size class.

D,size,V,J,CDR3,DNA
TRBD2,.,TRBV3-1/TRBV3-2,TRBJ2-5,CASSLTTSGIYQETQYF,TGTGCCAGCAGCCTCACGACTAGCGGAATCTACCAAGAGACCCAGTACTTC
.,few,TRBV19,TRBJ1-1,CASSPVVGGQNTEAFF,TGTGCCAGTAGTCCGGTTGTTGGGGGACAGAACACTGAAGCTTTCTTT
.,.,TRBV28,TRBJ1-2,CASSSSGAYGYTF,TGTGCCAGCAGTTCTTCAGGGGCCTATGGCTACACCTTC
.,.,TRBV28,TRBJ2-5,CASRQGLEETQYF,TGTGCCAGCAGGCAGGGCCTCGAAGAGACCCAGTACTTC
.,.,TRBV5-6,TRBJ1-5,CASSPRDRGQPQHF,TGTGCCAGCAGCCCCAGGGATCGCGGACAGCCCCAGCATTTT
.,.,TRBV9,TRBJ1-6,CASSVDQGTYSPLHF,TGTGCCAGCAGCGTAGATCAGGGGACCTATTCACCCCTCCACTTT
.,.,TRBV27,TRBJ2-1,CASSSHEDQFF,TGTGCCAGCAGTTCTCATGAGGATCAGTTCTTC
TRBD2,.,TRBV27,TRBJ2-2,CASSQSGGHNTGELFF,TGTGCCAGCAGCCAAAGCGGGGGCCATAACACCGGGGAGCTGTTTTTT
.,.,TRBV7-2,TRBJ1-2,CASSPITRDYYGYTF,TGTGCCAGCAGCCCTATTACCCGGGACTACTATGGCTACACCTTC
.,.,TRBV6-5,TRBJ1-2,CASSYRGEGNYGYTF,TGTGCCAGCAGCTACCGGGGAGAGGGTAACTATGGCTACACCTTC
TRBD1,.,TRBV29-1,TRBJ2-7,CSVERYQTGVSVPEQYF,TGCAGCGTTGAACGATACCAGACAGGGGTGTCGGTCCCCGAGCAGTACTTC
.,once,TRBV6-5,TRBJ1-3,CASRKPSSGNTIYF,TGTGCCAGCAGGAAACCTAGCTCTGGAAACACCATATATTTT
.,.,TRBV5-4,TRBJ2-3,CASSLANPDTQYF,TGTGCCAGCAGCTTGGCAAATCCAGATACGCAGTATTTT
.,once,TRBV3-1/TRBV3-2,TRBJ2-3,CASSRWDKSTDTQYF,TGTGCCAGCAGCCGCTGGGACAAAAGCACAGATACGCAGTATTTT
.,.,TRBV9,TRBJ1-2,CASSVQGNYGYTF,TGTGCCAGCAGCGTACAGGGGAACTATGGCTACACCTTC
.,.,TRBV27,TRBJ1-5,CASSLGPLNQPQHF,TGTGCCAGCAGTTTGGGGCCCCTCAATCAGCCCCAGCATTTT
TRBD2,.,TRBV4-3,TRBJ2-1,CASSQVGLRGGYNEQFF,TGCGCCAGCAGCCAAGTTGGTTTGCGGGGGGGATACAATGAGCAGTTCTTC
TRBD1,once,TRBV19,TRBJ1-2,CASRGQGDYGYTF,TGTGCCAGTAGGGGACAGGGGGACTATGGCTACACCTTC
TRBD1,.,TRBV7-9,TRBJ1-2,CASSSGEVSGQGNYGYTF,TGTGCCAGCAGCTCGGGGGAGGTTTCGGGACAGGGAAACTATGGCTACACCTTC
TRBD1,.,TRBV27,TRBJ2-1,CASSFGRGQGELREQFF,TGTGCCAGCAGTTTTGGAAGGGGACAGGGCGAGTTGCGGGAGCAGTTCTTC
.,.,TRBV5-5,TRBJ1-1,CASSLLSWGDRHTEAFF,TGTGCCAGCAGCTTGCTTTCTTGGGGGGATCGTCACACTGAAGCTTTCTTT
.,.,TRBV27,TRBJ2-3,CASMTLQGLGADTQYF,TGTGCCAGCATGACTCTTCAGGGCCTTGGTGCAGATACGCAGTATTTT
.,once,TRBV28,TRBJ1-1,CASSLAGTVNTEAFF,TGTGCCAGCAGTTTAGCCGGGACTGTCAACACTGAAGCTTTCTTT
TRBD2,once,TRBV5-1,TRBJ2-5,CASSLNLAGGSETQYF,TGCGCCAGCAGCTTGAACCTAGCGGGGGGATCAGAGACCCAGTACTTC
TRBD1,.,TRBV19,TRBJ2-7,CASSIKGATYEQYF,TGTGCCAGTAGTATAAAGGGGGCCACCTACGAGCAGTACTTC
.,.,TRBV7-8,TRBJ1-3,CASSLGGNSGNTIYF,TGTGCCAGCAGCTTAGGCGGGAACTCTGGAAACACCATATATTTT
TRBD2,.,TRBV6-5,TRBJ2-1,CASSYSNSGGALFF,TGTGCCAGCAGTTACTCCAATAGCGGGGGGGCCCTGTTCTTC
TRBD2,few,TRBV11-2,TRBJ2-1,CASTKTSVDEQFF,TGTGCCAGCACCAAGACTAGCGTCGATGAGCAGTTCTTC
.,few,TRBV4-1,TRBJ1-5,CASSQDPTAISNQPQHF,TGCGCCAGCAGCCAAGACCCGACAGCCATTAGCAATCAGCCCCAGCATTTT
TRBD1,.,TRBV5-5,TRBJ2-3,CASSLGQGYTDTQYF,TGTGCCAGCAGCTTAGGACAGGGGTACACAGATACGCAGTATTTT
TRBD1,.,TRBV19,TRBJ1-2,CASSMKRTGDGYTF,TGTGCCAGTAGTATGAAAAGGACAGGGGATGGCTACACCTTC